This T cell receptor beta chain was documented in a study of CD8 T cells in ankylosing spondylitis. The CDR3 has 13 residues. Germline V CDR1 and CDR2: MNHEY, SVGAGI. V was cut by 3 bases and J by 3 bases, with 8 bases left in between. Study findings and constraints: The study identified a TCR beta motif of several highly homologous variants that appeared characteristic of ankylosing spondylitis blood.

The sample holds many counts of this clonotype. Its specificity is not known. By quantitative 5'-RACE with molecular barcodes, the TCR beta libraries were made. TCRdb processed the 5' RACE reads anew with MiXCR; each CDR3 protein has one entry. This sample has 210,000 or so distinct CDR3 sequences, with roughly 25% found just once. Input material: blood, either unsorted or a sorted T cell fraction (not recorded which). This chain joins TRBV6-5 and TRBJ1-1; no clear D gene. This sequence was found in a male donor with ankylosing spondylitis or in good health (not recorded which). The CDR3 DNA reads as TGTGCCAGCAGTTATCGGGATGACACTGAAGCTTTCTTT. Translating it yields CASSYRDDTEAFF.